This TCR beta chain was documented in a study of blood T cell repertoires in COVID-19. The wider study: COVID-19 samples collected from the United States, Italy and Spain covered acute and convalescent phases. Sources were T cells, B-cell-depleted T cells, or PBMCs; the material itself was cDNA or gDNA.

In the original workflow: Amplification of reference gene primers was used by the study to estimate nucleated cell counts. Repertoires were generated with immunoSEQ multiplex PCR, while TCRdb's copy carries only in-frame clones and drops some. From that table come the V and J calls and clone size; the DNA was used to work out D and trimming. The data hold about 440,000 clones, with about 85% observed a single time. Sequences were obtained from PBMCs or T cells enriched from blood (not recorded which). The sequence came from a woman in her late teens or twenties with acute COVID-19.

This CDR3 reads CASSYSTVLAKNIQYF. The CDR3 bases are TGTGCCAGCAGTTACTCTACGGTACTAGCCAAAAACATTCAGTACTTC. This chain links TRBV6-5 with TRBJ2-4; D call uncertain. V was cut by 0 bases and J by 0 bases, with 9 bases left in between. Germline CDR1 is MNHEY and CDR2 is SVGAGI. The length of the CDR3 is 16 residues.